The present TCR beta chain was sequenced within a study of Ad26.COV2.S vaccination and SARS-CoV-2 variants. Looking at the study overall: Once, or twice with 56 days between doses, Ad26.COV2.S was given intramuscularly. Findings and limits, study-wide: Vaccine recipients and placebo recipients showed similar non-spike TCR breadth.

This clone has just one count. Its antigen is as yet unknown. The treatment denotes: around 19 received Ad26.COV2.S at low or high dose, single or two shots; roughly five received placebo; per-sample allocation not given. Day 63 following the first vaccine or placebo injection was when the samples were taken. Profiled with immunoSEQ multiplex PCR; TCRdb holds only in-frame clones, not every one. The sample yields fewer than 900,000 clones, roughly 90% seen once. This CDR3 is built from 15 residues. The germline gives CDR1 KGHSH, CDR2 LQKENI. V trimming: 4 bases; J trimming: 2 bases; junction bases outside the gene matches: 3.

The J gene is TRBJ2-5, the V gene TRBV18, with TRBD1 identical over 11 bases. Sample: peripheral blood, taken in a trial of Ad26.COV2.S vaccine versus placebo. This sequence originates from a person between 18 and 60 years old who received the Ad26.COV2.S COVID-19 vaccine or a placebo. Written as DNA, the CDR3 is TGTGCCAGCTCACGAGGGACAGGGGGGCAAGAGACCCAGTACTTC. It translates to CASSRGTGGQETQYF. The entire variable domain, with the rest obtained from reference TRBV18 and TRBJ2-5, is as follows: NAGVMQNPRHLVRRRGQEARLRCSPMKGHSHVYWYRQLPEEGLKFMVYLQKENIIDESGMPKERFSAEFPKEGPSILRIQQVVRGDSAAYFCASSRGTGGQETQYFGPGTRLLVL.